The sequence of this TCR beta chain was determined in a study of metastatic and nonmetastatic thyroid tumors. Study information: Peripheral blood and tumor or nodule samples from malignant and benign thyroid patients were compared.

From the PCR reads, TCRdb re-called clones with MiXCR. The sample holds roughly 30,000 clones, over 20% seen once. For this clone: Its antigen is currently unknown.

Until they underwent thyroid surgery, no patient had received any treatment. This CDR3 contains 14 residues. V dropped 11 bases and J dropped 4; count of bases not matched to a gene: 8. The germline gives CDR1 MNHNS, CDR2 SASEGT. Study results and limitations: Malignant tumors reportedly showed significantly higher TCR beta diversity than benign nodules in both blood and tumor.

This chain connects TRBV6-1 to TRBJ2-2, with 9 bases matching TRBD2. The sequenced sample was blood. The clonotype comes from a female donor with papillary thyroid cancer or a benign thyroid nodule (not recorded which). Some clones in this sample may be carry-over from other donors' samples. The CDR3 here is CAGYSGGLTGELFF. CDR3 coding DNA: TGTGCCGGTTATAGCGGGGGCCTCACCGGGGAGCTGTTTTTT.